These 5 T cell receptor beta chains were sequenced from one sample in a study of T cells in Graves' hyperthyroidism and ophthalmopathy. Regions amplified from RNA transcripts were the TCR beta CDR3 regions. HTBI primers drove first-round RT-PCR of the TCR CDR3. TCRdb redid the calling of the multiplex PCR reads with MiXCR, one entry per CDR3 protein. The sample has 300,000 to 450,000 distinct CDR3 sequences, approximately 18% seen once. What was sequenced was blood. These TCRs come from a young woman with Graves' hyperthyroidism that later progressed to Graves' ophthalmopathy.

The chain is built from TRBV6-6 and TRBJ2-3; D ambiguous. The CDR3 is 14 amino acids. The V end was cut by 0 bases, the J end by 8 bases, with 12 bases between. Germline V CDR1 and CDR2: MNHNY, SVGAGI (reference sequence). Here the CDR3 DNA reads TGTGCCAGCAGTTACTCGATTAGGCTTTCTACGCAGTATTTT. This codes for CASSYSIRLSTQYF.

This clonotype has only a few counts. V gene TRBV4-2 combines with J gene TRBJ2-3; TRBD2 agrees at 8 bases. Germline-derived CDR1 and CDR2 are LGHNA and YNFKEQ. The CDR3 length is 17 residues. Unmatched junction bases numbered 7, after V lost 2 bases and J lost 0 bases. CDR3 bases: TGTGCCAGCAGCCAACTTACTAGCGGAAGTAGCACAGATACGCAGTATTTT. Its translation: CASSQLTSGSSTDTQYF.

The count of this clonotype is one. The chain couples TRBV27 to TRBJ2-5; 8 bases fit TRBD2. The germline gives CDR1 MNHEY, CDR2 SMNVEV (reference sequence). The CDR3 is made up of 15 amino acids. V lost 4 bases to trimming and J lost 6 bases; unmatched junction nucleotides: 10. The CDR3, as DNA: TGTGCCAGCAGTTACACGGGACTAGGGGTGAAGACCCAGTACTTC. Protein sequence: CASSYTGLGVKTQYF.

This clonotype was found many times. The chain joins TRBV5-4 to TRBJ2-1; 10 nucleotides agree with TRBD1. CDR3 size: 15 residues. Per the germline V gene, CDR1 is SGHNT and CDR2 is YYREEE (reference sequence). The V segment lost 4 bases and the J segment 5 bases; nucleotides outside the gene matches: 6. The CDR3 spells CASSPRTGGNNEQFF. CDR3 DNA: TGTGCCAGCAGCCCACGGACAGGGGGGAACAATGAGCAGTTCTTC.

This chain joins TRBV5-1 and TRBJ1-2; TRBD1 aligns across 9 bases. V lost 4 bases, J lost 6 bases, and 13 bases stayed unmatched. This CDR3 comprises 16 residues. Per the germline V gene, CDR1 is SGHRS and CDR2 is YFSETQ. The CDR3 DNA is TGCGCCAGCAGCCTTACAGGGGGCTCTCTCGGTCATGGCTACACCTTC. This encodes CASSLTGGSLGHGYTF.